This passage covers 29 T cell receptor beta chains from one sample sequenced in a study of CD8 T cells in ankylosing spondylitis. One entry per CDR3 protein, called by TCRdb with MiXCR from the 5' RACE reads. Of roughly 230,000 distinct CDR3 sequences detected, under 8.5% appear once; the ten largest clones hold approximately 5%. The sample comprised blood, either unsorted or a sorted T cell fraction (not recorded which). These receptors were taken from a female donor with ankylosing spondylitis or in good health (not recorded which).

This clonotype was seen more than once but under ten times. The V and J genes are TRBV7-1 and TRBJ2-1; TRBD2 agrees at 7 bases. TRBV7-1 is an ORF, and what it does is uncertain. V was clipped by 6 bases and J by 5 bases; unmatched bases: 10. CDR3 length: 15 residues. CDR3 sequence reads: CASRPGGGNHNEQFF. CDR3 nucleotides: TGTGCCAGCAGGCCCGGGGGAGGGAATCACAATGAGCAGTTCTTC.

This clonotype occurred a few times. The CDR3 DNA reads TGTGCCAGCAGCTTATCACTTTACAATGAGCAGTTCTTC. Its translation: CASSLSLYNEQFF. This chain joins TRBV7-2 and TRBJ2-1; D is uncertain. CDR3 length: 13 residues. Between the trimmed V and J ends, which lost 2 bases and 4 bases, there was a span of 6 bases. Germline CDR1 is SGHTA and CDR2 is FQGNSA. Complete variable domain (other parts from reference TRBV7-2 and TRBJ2-1): GAGVSQSPSNKVTEKGKDVELRCDPISGHTALYWYRQSLGQGLEFLIYFQGNSAPDKSGLPSDRFSAERTGGSVSTLTIQRTQQEDSAVYLCASSLSLYNEQFFGPGTRLTVL.

This clonotype was seen ten or more times. The chain couples TRBV6-5 to TRBJ1-1; 7 bases are shared with TRBD1. CDR1 MNHEY and CDR2 SVGAGI come from the germline V gene. The CDR3 is 12 residues long. V was pared by 6 bases and J by 7 bases, with 5 bases of the junction left unmatched. CDR3 amino acids: CASRRRGGEAFF. DNA for the CDR3: TGTGCCAGCAGACGCAGGGGGGGTGAAGCTTTCTTT.

This clonotype was counted many times. The rearrangement uses TRBV10-3 and TRBJ2-5; D perhaps matches TRBD2 (5 bases). This CDR3 comprises 13 residues. The V and J ends lost 5 bases and 5 bases respectively, with 12 bases between them. The germline gives CDR1 ENHRY, CDR2 SYGVKD. The CDR3 DNA follows: TGTGCCATCAGTCCGACTGAGCGGGAGACCCAGTACTTC. Protein product: CAISPTERETQYF.

This clonotype was seen at least ten times. This rearrangement joins TRBV6-2 or TRBV6-3 to TRBJ2-7; D not resolved. The germline V gene has CDR1 MNHEY and CDR2 SVGEGT. CDR3 size: 12 residues. V was pared by 5 bases and J by 3 bases, with 8 bases between. The CDR3 DNA is TGTGCCAGCAGTAGACTTAACTACGAGCAGTACTTC. It codes for CASSRLNYEQYF.

This clonotype showed up many times. J is TRBJ2-1 and V is TRBV5-1; 9 bases are a match to TRBD1. The CDR3 is 15 residues long. The trim removed 3 bases at V and 7 bases at J, leaving 8 bases unmatched. The germline CDR1 and CDR2 sequences are SGHRS and YFSETQ. CDR3 protein: CASSYSGDRVNEQFF. The CDR3 DNA reads as TGCGCCAGCAGCTATTCCGGGGACAGGGTAAATGAGCAGTTCTTC. Combining the CDR3 with reference TRBV5-1 and TRBJ2-1 gives the whole variable domain KAGVTQTPRYLIKTRGQQVTLSCSPISGHRSVSWYQQTPGQGLQFLFEYFSETQRNKGNFPGRFSGRQFSNSRSEMNVSTLELGDSALYLCASSYSGDRVNEQFFGPGTRLTVL.

At least ten counts were recorded for this clonotype. V and J are TRBV6-6 and TRBJ2-5, with D possibly matching TRBD2 (6 bases). The CDR3 sequence is 16 residues long. Germline V CDR1 and CDR2: MNHNY, SVGAGI (reference sequence). Trimming cost V 6 bases and J 5 bases, with 22 bases left between them. In DNA, the CDR3 is TGTGCCAGCAGCCCCAACCGAGTGGGTCGGGGGGAGACCCAGTACTTC. It translates to CASSPNRVGRGETQYF.

This clonotype was observed a handful of times. The V gene is TRBV18, the J gene TRBJ2-1, with 15 bases lining up with TRBD2. Looked up from germline, CDR1 is KGHSH and CDR2 is LQKENI. The CDR3 runs to 16 residues. V was pared by 1 base and J by 9 bases, with 4 bases of the junction left unmatched. CDR3: CASSPRGLAGGGEQFF. The CDR3 DNA reads TGTGCCAGCTCACCACGGGGACTAGCGGGAGGAGGTGAGCAGTTCTTC.

This clonotype was seen more than once but under ten times. V usage is TRBV7-2 and J usage is TRBJ2-7; D tentatively reads TRBD1 or TRBD2 (6 bases each). Per germline, CDR1 SGHTA and CDR2 FQGNSA. The CDR3 covers 14 residues. Trimming shortened V by 1 base and J by 6 bases, and 13 bases separated the two germline ends. For the CDR3, the DNA is TGTGCCAGCAGCTTAGGCCCACGGGGGCTCGAGCAGTACTTC. Translation: CASSLGPRGLEQYF.

For this clonotype: A much larger clone lies a single base off, so this may be a read error. This sequence joins TRBV5-1 and TRBJ1-2, with a tentative D call TRBD1 (6 bases). The CDR3 spans 13 residues. Germline V gives CDR1 SGHRS, CDR2 YFSETQ. Trimming left V 3 bases short and J 5 bases short, with 11 bases between. The CDR3, as DNA: TGCGCCAGCAGCTGGGACAAAGTATATGGCTACACCTTC. It specifies CASSWDKVYGYTF.

V gene TRBV30 combines with J gene TRBJ1-4; D is ambiguous. Germline lookup yields CDR1 GTSNPN and CDR2 SVGIG (reference sequence). Trimming took off 1 base at V and 0 bases at J, with 6 bases between the two ends. The CDR3 loop spans 14 amino acids. CDR3 in amino acids: CAWSGGTTNEKLFF. As DNA, the CDR3 is TGTGCCTGGAGTGGAGGCACAACTAATGAAAAACTGTTTTTT.

This clonotype was counted between two and nine times. V and J are TRBV7-8 and TRBJ2-1; 14 nucleotides agree with TRBD2. J was trimmed by 13 bases and V by 5 bases; bases with no gene match: 7. Germline CDR1 reads SGHVS; CDR2 reads FQNEAQ. The CDR3 covers 14 residues. The CDR3 coding sequence is TGTGCCAGCAGCCTCCTGACTAGCGGGAGGGCCCAGTTCTTC. This encodes CASSLLTSGRAQFF.

This clonotype was observed many times. The gene calls are TRBV20-1 and TRBJ2-1, with 9 bases identical to TRBD2. The CDR3 is 12 residues long. The V gene end was trimmed by 5 bases and the J gene end by 7 bases; junction bases not matched to a gene: 3. Germline V gene lookup returns CDR1 DFQATT and CDR2 SNEGSKA (reference sequence). The CDR3, as DNA: TGCAGTGCTGAGCGGGAGGCAAATGAGCAGTTCTTC. Its protein product is CSAEREANEQFF.

The table lists this clonotype with many counts. The chain carries TRBV10-3 and TRBJ2-5, with D possibly being TRBD2 (6 bases). The CDR3 sequence is 14 residues long. Per the germline V gene, CDR1 is ENHRY and CDR2 is SYGVKD. Deletions cut 6 bases from V and 2 bases from J, with 13 bases between. The chain's CDR3 is CAISPGLKQETQYF. The CDR3, as DNA: TGTGCCATCAGCCCGGGACTGAAACAAGAGACCCAGTACTTC.

The sample holds many counts of this clonotype. The rearrangement links TRBV5-6 to TRBJ2-7; D ambiguous. Germline V gives CDR1 SGHDT, CDR2 YYEEEE. With 6 bases removed from V and 3 bases from J, the gap between germline ends came to 16 bases. The CDR3 is 14 amino acids. The CDR3 nucleotides are TGTGCCAGCACTCGTGGACGAGGAGTCTACGAGCAGTACTTC. Translating it yields CASTRGRGVYEQYF.

This clonotype was recorded at least ten times. V usage is TRBV3-1 and J usage is TRBJ2-5; TRBD2 aligns across 15 bases. V gave up 1 base and J gave up 0 bases; unmatched junction bases: 9. CDR1 and CDR2 from the germline V gene are LGHDT and YNNKEL (reference sequence). The CDR3 has 20 amino acids. CDR3 nucleotide sequence: TGTGCCAGCAGCCAAGTAATATCCGGGACTAGCGGGAGGTACCAAGAGACCCAGTACTTC. It specifies CASSQVISGTSGRYQETQYF.

As to this clonotype: Since a much larger clone is just one base distant, this may be a read error. The chain carries TRBV29-1 and TRBJ2-2; 12 bases are a match to TRBD1. With 5 bases clipped from V and 10 bases from J, the junction kept 8 bases outside the gene matches. CDR1 and CDR2 from the germline V gene are SQVTM and ANQGSEA. CDR3 length equals 14 residues. The CDR3 sequence: CSVLPGQGAEELFF. CDR3 sequence (DNA): TGCAGCGTTCTGCCGGGACAGGGGGCCGAGGAGCTGTTTTTT.

This clonotype has at least ten counts. The V call is TRBV4-3, the J call TRBJ2-1, with unresolved D. V lost 2 bases, J lost 6 bases, and 14 bases lay in between. Looked up from germline, CDR1 is LGHNA and CDR2 is YSLEER. The CDR3 length is 15 residues. The CDR3 nucleotides are TGCGCCAGCAGCCAAATAATATCCCTAGTCAATGAGCAGTTCTTC. It specifies CASSQIISLVNEQFF.

The chain has TRBV28 and TRBJ1-1; TRBD1 matches at 8 bases. CDR1 is MDHEN and CDR2 is SYDVKM in the germline V gene. The CDR3 has 14 amino acids. With V trimmed by 4 bases and J by 0 bases, 1 base remained unmatched. The CDR3 spells CASSSDRVNTEAFF. The CDR3 nucleotides are TGTGCCAGCAGTTCGGACAGGGTGAACACTGAAGCTTTCTTT.

There are many counts of this clonotype. V and J are TRBV7-2 and TRBJ2-3, with TRBD2 identical over 11 bases. The CDR3 consists of 16 residues. The germline gives CDR1 SGHTA, CDR2 FQGNSA. J was trimmed by 2 bases and V by 5 bases; bases with no gene match: 6. As DNA, the CDR3 is TGTGCCAGCAGCCCAGGACTAGCGGGCCTCACAGATACGCAGTATTTT. Its protein product is CASSPGLAGLTDTQYF.

This clonotype was observed a few times. V usage is TRBV4-3 and J usage is TRBJ2-1; 10 nucleotides agree with TRBD2. With V trimmed by 3 bases and J by 0 bases, 14 bases remained unmatched. Germline V gene sequence: CDR1 LGHNA, CDR2 YSLEER. The CDR3 contains 20 residues. CDR3 sequence (DNA): TGCGCCAGCAGCCAGTGGGTAGCGGGGGGCGAGGGGAGCTCCTACAATGAGCAGTTCTTC. Its protein is CASSQWVAGGEGSSYNEQFF.

The chain uses TRBV4-3 and TRBJ2-1; TRBD2 matches at 13 bases. Trimming at V came to 0 bases and at J to 7 bases, leaving 6 bases not matched to a gene. CDR3 length: 17 residues. The germline V gene encodes CDR1 LGHNA and CDR2 YSLEER. CDR3 region: CASSQDGLAGVSNEQFF. The CDR3 region has the DNA TGCGCCAGCAGCCAAGATGGACTAGCGGGAGTGTCGAATGAGCAGTTCTTC.

The chain has TRBV4-1 and TRBJ1-1; tentative D call: TRBD1 (5 bases). From germline, CDR1 is MGHRA and CDR2 YSYEKL. CDR3 size: 15 residues. With 4 bases removed from V and 4 bases from J, the gap between germline ends came to 16 bases. The CDR3 DNA reads as TGCGCCAGCAGCCCCCGAGCAGGGCGAGGCACTGAAGCTTTCTTT. Translating it yields CASSPRAGRGTEAFF.

The chain employs TRBV7-2 and TRBJ2-7; D is possibly TRBD1 (5 bases). In germline, CDR1 is SGHTA, CDR2 FQGNSA. Trimming removed 5 bases from V and 7 bases from J, with 15 bases in between. The CDR3 consists of 13 residues. The CDR3 reads CASSTGPYLEQYF. CDR3 nucleotide sequence: TGTGCCAGCAGCACAGGACCATACTTGGAGCAGTACTTC.

This clonotype was observed at least ten times. The rearrangement uses TRBV27 and TRBJ1-5; D unresolved. CDR3 size: 14 residues. The germline V and J ends were trimmed by 3 bases and 4 bases, with 10 bases remaining between them. In germline, CDR1 is MNHEY, CDR2 SMNVEV (reference sequence). CDR3 in amino acids: CASSFGRTNQPQHF. CDR3 bases: TGTGCCAGCAGTTTCGGGCGGACTAATCAGCCCCAGCATTTT.

This clonotype was recorded at least ten times. One end of the junction varies from germline; a read error may be responsible. The rearrangement joins TRBV2 to TRBJ1-1; TRBD1 is a possible D gene (5 bases). The CDR3 length is 13 residues. Germline CDR1 reads SNHLY; CDR2 reads FYNNEI. In nucleotides, the CDR3 is TGTGCCAGCCGTGATCTCGGGACCACTGAAGCTTTCTTT. Translating gives CASRDLGTTEAFF.

This clonotype was detected only a few times. The chain couples TRBV28 to TRBJ1-1; 8 bases align to TRBD1. V shed 5 bases and J 4 bases; nucleotides not matched to a gene: 12. The CDR3 extends over 16 amino acids. The germline CDR1 and CDR2 sequences are MDHEN and SYDVKM. The CDR3 DNA follows: TGTGCCAGCAGTCTCAACCCGGGACAGGTAATCACTGAAGCTTTCTTT. It specifies CASSLNPGQVITEAFF.

This clonotype was seen ten or more times. The rearrangement joins TRBV3-1 to TRBJ2-3; 8 bases map to TRBD2. The CDR3 is 15 residues long. CDR1 LGHDT and CDR2 YNNKEL come from the germline V gene (reference sequence). Germline trimming cut 3 bases from V and 0 bases from J; bases unmatched to any gene: 2. CDR3 amino acids: CASSQAGGSTDTQYF. Written as DNA, the CDR3 is TGTGCCAGCAGCCAGGCGGGAGGAAGCACAGATACGCAGTATTTT.

This chain connects TRBV28 to TRBJ2-1; D unresolved. The CDR3 runs to 12 residues. Trimming removed 1 base at V and 8 bases at J, with 6 bases between. The germline CDR1 and CDR2 sequences are MDHEN and SYDVKM. The CDR3 sequence: CASSLLSYEQFF. The CDR3 DNA sequence: TGTGCCAGCAGTTTATTGAGTTATGAGCAGTTCTTC. Full variable domain (outside the CDR3, taken from reference TRBV28 and TRBJ2-1): DVKVTQSSRYLVKRTGEKVFLECVQDMDHENMFWYRQDPGLGLRLIYFSYDVKMKEKGDIPEGYSVSREKKERFSLILESASTNQTSMYLCASSLLSYEQFFGPGTRLTVL.